Listed here are 25 T cell receptor beta chains from one sample, sequenced in a study of T-cell memory formation after mild COVID-19. TCRdb reanalysed the 5' RACE reads using MiXCR and keeps one entry per CDR3 protein. The sample contains under 450,000 distinct CDR3 sequences, less than 25% of which appear only once. The sequenced sample consisted of PBMCs or a T cell subset sorted from them (not recorded which). All receptors come from an adult woman who had mild COVID-19 (a few samples of this study predate the infection). Cell type and time point are not known.

This chain uses TRBV27 with TRBJ1-2; D is possibly TRBD1 (5 bases). The germline gives CDR1 MNHEY, CDR2 SMNVEV (reference sequence). V was trimmed by 0 bases and J by 3 bases, leaving 11 bases between them. The CDR3 has 15 residues. Here the CDR3 reads CASSLSGGWDYGYTF. CDR3 coding DNA: TGTGCCAGCAGTTTATCGGGGGGATGGGACTATGGCTACACCTTC.

In its sample, this clonotype was seen a few times. The chain is built from TRBV27 and TRBJ2-1; D remains ambiguous. V was clipped by 2 bases and J by 7 bases, with 12 bases between them. Germline V lookup: CDR1 MNHEY, CDR2 SMNVEV (reference sequence). The CDR3 contains 14 residues. The CDR3 DNA is TGTGCCAGCAGTTTAGTCGCGGTGGGGAATGAGCAGTTCTTC. It translates to CASSLVAVGNEQFF.

V usage is TRBV7-9 and J usage is TRBJ1-6; D is unresolved. Germline loops: CDR1 SEHNR, CDR2 FQNEAQ (reference sequence). The CDR3 totals 13 residues. The ends were cut back, 3 bases at V and 8 bases at J, with 8 bases in the middle. This CDR3 is CASSFGPDSPLHF. The CDR3 DNA sequence: TGTGCCAGCAGCTTTGGACCCGATTCACCCCTCCACTTT. The full variable domain, rest sourced from reference TRBV7-9 and TRBJ1-6, is DTGVSQNPRHKITKRGQNVTFRCDPISEHNRLYWYRQTLGQGPEFLTYFQNEAQLEKSRLLSDRFSAERPKGSFSTLEIQRTEQGDSAMYLCASSFGPDSPLHFGNGTRLTVT.

The chain is built from TRBV4-1 and TRBJ2-4, with 9 bases aligning to TRBD1. Per the germline V gene, CDR1 is MGHRA and CDR2 is YSYEKL. V lost 1 base and J lost 0; bases outside the gene matches: 22. The length of the CDR3 is 23 residues. The CDR3 region is CASSQGIGFPGQGPTIAKNIQYF. The CDR3 nucleotides read TGCGCCAGCAGCCAAGGTATAGGATTTCCGGGACAGGGACCTACTATAGCCAAAAACATTCAGTACTTC.

DNA for the CDR3: TGTGCCAGCAGCCTACGGGGCGCGGTACTCCACGAGCAGTACTTC. Residues: CASSLRGAVLHEQYF. This chain uses TRBV9 with TRBJ2-7; tentatively, D is TRBD1 or TRBD2 (5 bases each). Germline assignment: CDR1 SGDLS and CDR2 YYNGEE. V lost 4 bases, J lost 5 bases, and 19 bases lay in between. This CDR3 comprises 15 residues.

The rearrangement uses TRBV9 and TRBJ2-1; 7 bases line up with TRBD1. Germline lookup yields CDR1 SGDLS and CDR2 YYNGEE. J lost 4 bases, V lost 3 bases, and 19 bases had no gene match. The CDR3 runs 19 residues. The CDR3 protein is CASSAGSRLLGGQYNEQFF. CDR3 nucleotide sequence: TGTGCCAGCAGCGCCGGCTCCCGCTTACTAGGGGGCCAGTACAATGAGCAGTTCTTC.

This chain links TRBV12-3 or TRBV12-4 with TRBJ1-2; D perhaps matches TRBD1 (5 bases). V lost 5 bases, J lost 6 bases, and 19 bases lay in between. The CDR3 sequence is 15 residues long. DNA of the CDR3: TGTGCCAGCAGTACCTCCGGGGGGATCTCGGATGGCTACACCTTC. Protein: CASSTSGGISDGYTF.

This clonotype was counted ten times or more. The chain recombines TRBV9 with TRBJ2-3; D assignment may be TRBD1 or TRBD2 (5 bases each). The CDR3 has 14 residues. Germline CDR1 reads SGDLS; CDR2 reads YYNGEE. The V gene lost 6 bases and the J gene lost 4 bases, with 15 bases spanning the gap. The CDR3 loop reads CASTIGGNADTQYF. The CDR3 nucleotides read TGTGCCAGCACCATTGGGGGAAATGCAGATACGCAGTATTTT.

The rearrangement joins TRBV7-9 to TRBJ2-7, with D uncertain. The CDR3 has 14 amino acids. V dropped 3 bases and J dropped 0 bases, with 9 bases sitting between them. The germline V gene encodes CDR1 SEHNR and CDR2 FQNEAQ (reference sequence). Written as DNA, the CDR3 is TGTGCCAGCAGCTTGGGCAGGTTCTCCTACGAGCAGTACTTC. Translation: CASSLGRFSYEQYF.

The chain carries TRBV27 and TRBJ1-2; D not certain. Germline V CDR1 and CDR2: MNHEY, SMNVEV (reference sequence). V lost 9 bases and J 8 bases, leaving 16 bases between the germline ends. The CDR3 runs 12 residues. The CDR3 DNA reads as TGTGCCAGACCCCCTGATATAAACGGCTACACCTTC. Translating gives CARPPDINGYTF.

This clonotype was counted only a few times. The chain has TRBV5-6 and TRBJ2-2; a weak D match, TRBD1 (7 bases). The CDR3 has 17 amino acids. The V end was cut by 0 bases, the J end by 6 bases, with 18 bases between. Germline CDR1 reads SGHDT; CDR2 reads YYEEEE. CDR3 protein: CASSLEVGGGMAGELFF. DNA of the CDR3: TGTGCCAGCAGCTTGGAAGTAGGAGGGGGCATGGCCGGGGAGCTGTTTTTT.

This clonotype occurred a few times. The chain uses TRBV7-6 and TRBJ2-2, with 11 bases lining up with TRBD2. This CDR3 has 19 amino acids. The trim removed 2 bases at V and 0 bases at J, leaving 8 bases unmatched. CDR1 is SGHVS, CDR2 FNYEAQ, per germline. The CDR3 region is CASSLPALAGVSNTGELFF. DNA of the CDR3: TGTGCCAGCAGCTTACCGGCACTAGCGGGGGTTTCGAACACCGGGGAGCTGTTTTTT.

Only one count was recorded for this clonotype. The chain links TRBV18 to TRBJ2-7; 12 bases map to TRBD1. V lost 1 base, J lost 7 bases, and 5 bases stayed unmatched. Germline-derived CDR1 and CDR2 are KGHSH and LQKENI. The CDR3 contains 15 residues. The CDR3 sequence: CASSPLGQGAREQYF. The CDR3 DNA is TGTGCCAGCTCACCACTGGGACAGGGGGCGAGGGAGCAGTACTTC.

CDR3 region: CASSLNPGTGRNEQFF. The CDR3 region has the DNA TGTGCCAGCAGCTTGAACCCCGGGACAGGGCGCAATGAGCAGTTCTTC. The V gene is TRBV11-2, the J gene TRBJ2-1; TRBD1 matches at 9 bases. V shed 3 bases and J 6 bases; nucleotides not matched to a gene: 9. Germline V gene sequence: CDR1 SGHAT, CDR2 FQNNGV. The CDR3 totals 16 residues.

V is TRBV3-1 and J is TRBJ1-2, with D perhaps matching TRBD1 (5 bases). Trimming removed 6 bases at V and 2 bases at J, with 16 bases between. Germline V gene data show CDR1 as LGHDT and CDR2 as YNNKEL (reference sequence). The CDR3 totals 15 residues. This CDR3 is CASRPGGNWNYGYTF. CDR3 nucleotide sequence: TGTGCCAGCAGACCGGGGGGAAATTGGAACTATGGCTACACCTTC.

The chain couples TRBV20-1 to TRBJ1-4; unclear D gene. The ends were cut back, 3 bases at V and 0 bases at J, with 5 bases in the middle. CDR3 length: 13 residues. The V gene's germline CDR1 is DFQATT and CDR2 SNEGSKA (reference sequence). In nucleotides, the CDR3 is TGCAGTGCTAGGAGAGCAACTAATGAAAAACTGTTTTTT. The encoded protein is CSARRATNEKLFF.

This clonotype was counted ten times or more. This chain uses TRBV5-4 with TRBJ2-7, with 9 bases identical to TRBD1. The J segment lost 2 bases and the V segment lost 5 bases, leaving 8 bases of the junction unmatched. The CDR3 consists of 15 residues. The germline V gene encodes CDR1 SGHNT and CDR2 YYREEE (reference sequence). The CDR3 DNA follows: TGTGCCAGCAGTACCCCCGGGACAGGGACCTACGAGCAGTACTTC. It codes for CASSTPGTGTYEQYF.

The V and J genes are TRBV7-9 and TRBJ2-3; D perhaps matches TRBD1 (6 bases). CDR3 length: 17 residues. V was pared by 4 bases and J by 2 bases, with 19 bases between. Looked up from germline, CDR1 is SEHNR and CDR2 is FQNEAQ (reference sequence). CDR3 nucleotides: TGTGCCAGCAGCTCACGAAGGACAGTCATTTCCACAGATACGCAGTATTTT. It encodes CASSSRRTVISTDTQYF.

This clonotype was found a few times. This chain links TRBV5-8 with TRBJ2-3; D may be TRBD1 (6 bases). V was cut by 4 bases and J by 2 bases, with 11 bases left in between. The CDR3 runs 14 residues. Germline CDR1 reads SGHTS; CDR2 reads YDEGEE. The CDR3 sequence: CASSHRVNTDTQYF. The DNA for the CDR3 is TGTGCCAGCAGCCACAGGGTAAACACAGATACGCAGTATTTT.

The V gene is TRBV5-1, the J gene TRBJ1-5, with 7 bases aligning to TRBD1. With 0 bases clipped from V and 6 bases from J, the junction kept 3 bases outside the gene matches. Germline V gives CDR1 SGHRS, CDR2 YFSETQ. The CDR3 totals 14 residues. CDR3 loop: CASSLGQGTQPQHF. In DNA form, the CDR3 reads TGCGCCAGCAGCTTGGGACAGGGAACTCAGCCCCAGCATTTT. The full variable domain, completed using reference TRBV5-1 and TRBJ1-5, is KAGVTQTPRYLIKTRGQQVTLSCSPISGHRSVSWYQQTPGQGLQFLFEYFSETQRNKGNFPGRFSGRQFSNSRSEMNVSTLELGDSALYLCASSLGQGTQPQHFGDGTRLSIL.

J is TRBJ1-6 and V is TRBV5-1, with a possible D match to TRBD1 (5 bases). V gave up 0 bases and J gave up 10 bases, with 14 bases separating them. This CDR3 is built from 15 residues. In germline, CDR1 is SGHRS, CDR2 YFSETQ. The chain's CDR3 is CASSLDQGERSPLHF. The CDR3 nucleotides are TGCGCCAGCAGCTTGGATCAGGGTGAAAGATCACCCCTCCACTTT.

The chain has TRBV5-8 and TRBJ1-5, with 7 bases aligning to TRBD1. The J segment lost 3 bases and the V segment lost 4 bases, leaving 7 bases of the junction unmatched. The CDR3 consists of 15 residues. Germline lookup yields CDR1 SGHTS and CDR2 YDEGEE. The CDR3 region is CASSPTGTVNQPQHF. In DNA, the CDR3 is TGTGCCAGCAGCCCAACCGGGACAGTCAATCAGCCCCAGCATTTT.

This clonotype was observed many times. V is TRBV20-1 and J is TRBJ2-3, with 7 bases identical to TRBD1. Looked up from germline, CDR1 is DFQATT and CDR2 is SNEGSKA (reference sequence). This CDR3 spans 12 amino acids. V lost 1 base and J lost 5; bases outside the gene matches: 0. This CDR3 reads CSARGTGDTQYF. CDR3 nucleotides: TGCAGTGCTAGAGGGACAGGAGATACGCAGTATTTT.

This clonotype was recorded a few times. This sequence joins TRBV28 and TRBJ2-7, with TRBD1 identical over 9 bases. V lost 5 bases to trimming and J lost 2 bases; unmatched junction nucleotides: 13. The germline V gene has CDR1 MDHEN and CDR2 SYDVKM. The CDR3 consists of 17 residues. CDR3 coding DNA: TGTGCCAGCAGTCCACCCCCGGGGACAGGGAACACCTACGAGCAGTACTTC. It translates to CASSPPPGTGNTYEQYF.

Concerning this clonotype itself: The final CDR3 position lacks the conserved phenylalanine or tryptophan, pointing to a likely read error. This chain links TRBV7-9 with TRBJ2-1, with 8 bases matching TRBD1. The length of the CDR3 is 15 residues. V shed 5 bases, J shed 7 bases, and the junction held 10 bases outside the gene matches. The V gene's germline CDR1 is SEHNR and CDR2 FQNEAQ (reference sequence). The CDR3 here is CASSPGTGGQNEQFL. The CDR3 coding sequence is TGTGCCAGCAGCCCCGGGACAGGAGGCCAGAATGAGCAGTTCTTA.